This TCR beta chain appears in the sequencing data of a study of blood T cell repertoires in COVID-19. Study-wide background: Samples of COVID-19 (acute and convalescent) were obtained from the United States, Italy and Spain. T cells, B-cell-depleted T cells, or PBMCs provided the cDNA or gDNA that served as material.

In the original workflow: Nucleated cell counts were estimated from reference gene primer amplification. Using immunoSEQ multiplex PCR, the repertoire was profiled, and TCRdb retains in-frame clones only, with some absent. V, J and clone size are taken as reported in that table, and D and trimming were inferred from the DNA itself. The table has more than 40,000 clones, 75% to 95% seen once. V lost 0 bases to trimming and J lost 3 bases, with 7 bases between them. Germline V gene lookup returns CDR1 SGDLS and CDR2 YYNGEE. CDR3 length: 15 residues. Material for sequencing was peripheral blood. The sequence derives from a man between 70 and 80 years old with acute or convalescent COVID-19. The chain carries TRBV9 and TRBJ1-6, with D hard to call. CDR3 sequence (DNA): TGTGCCAGCAGCGTAGCTGACAACTATAATTCACCCCTCCACTTT. This codes for CASSVADNYNSPLHF.